The rows below give T cell receptor beta chains drawn from one sample of a study of T cells after yellow fever vaccination. TCRdb ran MiXCR on the 5' RACE reads and lists one entry per CDR3 protein. The sample carries some 350,000 distinct CDR3 sequences, around 10% recorded once. The source material was PBMCs, sampled on the day of the first yellow fever vaccination. These receptors all stem from a young man who received the YFV17D yellow fever vaccine. The CDR3 runs from the conserved cysteine through the conserved F or W. A D gene is named only where the DNA matches it firmly. Only part of the rows carry a size: once, few, many, or a class if the clone is expanded.

many	.	TRBV7-2	TRBJ2-5	CASSLDPGETQYF	TGTGCCAGCAGCTTGGACCCCGGAGAGACCCAGTACTTC
.	TRBD2	TRBV25-1	TRBJ2-5	CASSEWRAGGIQETQYF	TGTGCCAGCAGTGAATGGCGGGCGGGGGGTATCCAAGAGACCCAGTACTTC
.	.	TRBV6-1	TRBJ1-1	CASSEGPEAFF	TGTGCCAGCAGTGAAGGGCCTGAAGCTTTCTTT
.	.	TRBV27	TRBJ1-1	CASSLSGGSGAFF	TGTGCCAGCAGTTTATCTGGGGGCAGCGGGGCTTTCTTT
many	.	TRBV5-1	TRBJ2-2	CASSGIGFGSGELFF	TGCGCCAGCAGCGGGATAGGGTTCGGGTCCGGGGAGCTGTTTTTT
.	.	TRBV18	TRBJ2-1	CASSPPNGGRNEQFF	TGTGCCAGCTCACCACCTAACGGAGGACGAAATGAGCAGTTCTTC
many	TRBD2	TRBV20-1	TRBJ2-1	CSVLTSGSYNEQFF	TGCAGTGTCCTTACTAGCGGCTCCTACAATGAGCAGTTCTTC
few	.	TRBV5-1	TRBJ1-2	CASSLVEGVQGYTF	TGCGCCAGCAGCTTGGTGGAAGGGGTACAAGGCTACACCTTC
few	.	TRBV30	TRBJ2-3	CAWNRPTDTQYF	TGTGCCTGGAACCGACCCACAGATACGCAGTATTTT
.	TRBD1	TRBV6-1	TRBJ1-5	CASTLDRAGQPQHF	TGTGCCAGCACCCTGGACAGGGCGGGTCAGCCCCAGCATTTT
.	TRBD1	TRBV5-1	TRBJ1-2	CASSSWAQGQGDYGYTF	TGCGCCAGCAGCTCCTGGGCCCAGGGACAGGGAGACTATGGCTACACCTTC
many	.	TRBV6-4	TRBJ2-2	CASSPYRNGELFF	TGTGCCAGCAGTCCGTACCGTAACGGGGAGCTGTTTTTT
.	.	TRBV28	TRBJ1-6	CASSLSRTKAGNSPLHF	TGTGCCAGCAGTTTAAGCCGGACAAAGGCGGGTAATTCACCCCTCCACTTT
.	.	TRBV29-1	TRBJ1-2	CSVAGTSVTGYTF	TGCAGCGTTGCAGGGACGTCGGTTACGGGCTACACCTTC
few	TRBD1	TRBV29-1	TRBJ2-7	CSVDKGQGEQYF	TGCAGCGTTGACAAGGGACAGGGGGAGCAGTACTTC
.	TRBD2	TRBV15	TRBJ2-7	CATSRPSGTSYEQYF	TGTGCCACCAGCAGACCCTCTGGGACTAGCTACGAGCAGTACTTC
many	TRBD2	TRBV20-1	TRBJ2-5	CSARAASGDQETQYF	TGCAGTGCTAGGGCAGCTAGCGGGGACCAAGAGACCCAGTACTTC
few	TRBD1	TRBV7-2	TRBJ2-7	CASSPRGGTGSSEQYF	TGTGCCAGCAGCCCTCGCGGTGGGACAGGAAGTTCCGAGCAGTACTTC
few	TRBD2	TRBV12-3/TRBV12-4	TRBJ2-1	CASRGTSGGLNEQFF	TGTGCCAGCAGAGGGACTAGCGGGGGGCTCAATGAGCAGTTCTTC
few	.	TRBV11-3	TRBJ2-1	CASSLDQSLQFF	TGTGCCAGCAGCTTAGATCAGTCCTTGCAGTTCTTC
.	.	TRBV4-3	TRBJ2-7	CASSQVESYEQYF	TGCGCCAGCAGCCAAGTGGAATCCTACGAGCAGTACTTC
.	.	TRBV6-5	TRBJ2-1	CASSYWGLKFF	TGTGCCAGCAGTTACTGGGGACTTAAGTTCTTC
.	.	TRBV6-5	TRBJ1-2	CASSYSNSGRPYGYTF	TGTGCCAGCAGTTACTCGAACTCGGGCAGGCCCTATGGCTACACCTTC